What follows are 14 T cell receptor beta chains derived from one specimen sequenced in a study of T cells in women clearing cervical HPV infection. Data came from immunoSEQ multiplex PCR; TCRdb stores just in-frame clones and leaves some out. Its listing shows about 35,000 clones. Sequenced input: blood buffy coat. Receptor source: a woman between 18 and 70 years old with a cervical HPV16 infection that either progressed to CIN3+ or cleared (not recorded which).

In regard to this clone: The CDR3 is cut off 3 residues early in the read; its end comes from the germline J gene. This chain uses TRBV19 with TRBJ1-2; D might be TRBD1 (6 bases). The ends were cut back, 6 bases at V and 1 base at J, with 12 bases in the middle. The CDR3 is made up of 14 amino acids. Germline loops: CDR1 LNHDA, CDR2 SQIVND (reference sequence). CDR3 residues: CASSPTGLNYGYTF. CDR3 DNA (partial): TGTGCCAGTAGCCCGACAGGCCTTAACTATGGC.

Remarks on this clone: The read terminates 3 residues ahead of where the CDR3 ends, so the germline J gene completes it. The chain has TRBV7-2 and TRBJ1-2, with D maybe TRBD1 (5 bases). The CDR3 contains 15 residues. From germline, CDR1 is SGHTA and CDR2 FQGNSA. This CDR3 reads CASSPQIAGDYDYTF. Incomplete CDR3 DNA: TGTGCCAGCAGCCCCCAGATAGCGGGGGACTACGAC. The full variable domain, completed using reference TRBV7-2 and TRBJ1-2, is GAGVSQSPSNKVTEKGKDVELRCDPISGHTALYWYRQSLGQGLEFLIYFQGNSAPDKSGLPSDRFSAERTGGSVSTLTIQRTQQEDSAVYLCASSPQIAGDYDYTFGSGTRLTVV.

In the case of this clone: The read terminates 3 residues before the CDR3 end, so the remaining end is supplied by the germline J gene. This chain connects TRBV5-1 to TRBJ1-2, with D unclear. V was clipped by 2 bases and J by 4 bases, with 12 bases between them. The CDR3 covers 14 residues. Germline V CDR1 and CDR2: SGHRS, YFSETQ. Incomplete CDR3 DNA: TGCGCCAGCAGCTTTACATCAGACTCCTATGGC. Its translation is CASSFTSDSYG. The whole CDR3 is CASSFTSDSYGYTF.

In the case of this clone: The CDR3 end falls 3 residues outside the read, so it is completed with the germline J gene. The chain carries TRBV2 and TRBJ2-1; 7 bases are a match to TRBD1. Per germline, CDR1 SNHLY and CDR2 FYNNEI. There are 16 residues in the CDR3. Trimming at V came to 1 base and at J to 9 bases, leaving 12 bases not matched to a gene. CDR3 sequence: CASSEVGLDRATEQFF. CDR3 DNA (partial): TGTGCCAGCAGTGAAGTAGGTTTAGACAGGGCAACTGAG.

With regard to this clone: Coverage ceases 3 residues before the CDR3 finishes, and the germline J gene fills in the end. The V gene is TRBV19, the J gene TRBJ1-2; 7 bases are shared with TRBD1. Germline loops: CDR1 LNHDA, CDR2 SQIVND (reference sequence). CDR3 size: 15 residues. The trim removed 2 bases at V and 5 bases at J, leaving 8 bases unmatched. The DNA read from the CDR3 is TGTGCCAGTAGTATACCACGGACAGGTGTTTATGGC. Translated: CASSIPRTGVYG. The CDR3 reads in full as CASSIPRTGVYGYTF.

As for this clone: The read falls 3 residues short of the CDR3 end, and the missing part is taken from the germline J gene. The J gene is TRBJ2-5, the V gene TRBV7-6; 11 bases line up with TRBD2. V trimming: 1 base; J trimming: 4 bases; junction bases outside the gene matches: 8. The CDR3 covers 17 residues. Germline V gene sequence: CDR1 SGHVS, CDR2 FNYEAQ. The CDR3 bases that were read are TGTGCCAGCAGCTTAGGAGCATTAGGGACTAGCGGAGAGACC. This translates into CASSLGALGTSGET. The whole CDR3 sequence reads CASSLGALGTSGETQYF.

A remark on this clone: The read terminates 3 residues ahead of where the CDR3 ends, so the germline J gene completes it. The sample contains more than one DNA sequence encoding this CDR3. V is TRBV30 and J is TRBJ1-3; 8 bases match TRBD1. V was pared by 4 bases and J by 7 bases, with 6 bases of the junction left unmatched. The CDR3 runs to 13 residues. CDR1 is GTSNPN and CDR2 is SVGIG in the germline V gene (reference sequence). Incomplete CDR3 DNA: TGTGCCTGGATTCCAGGGGGCGCGAACACC. This gives the protein CAWIPGGANT. The whole CDR3 sequence reads CAWIPGGANTIYF.

Concerning this clone itself: The read terminates 3 residues ahead of where the CDR3 ends, so the germline J gene completes it. The rearrangement uses TRBV28 and TRBJ2-4; D unresolved. Trimming stripped 6 bases from V and 4 bases from J, with 13 bases between. Per the germline V gene, CDR1 is MDHEN and CDR2 is SYDVKM. The CDR3 runs 14 residues. The sequenced CDR3 bases are TGTGCCAGCAGCGATACATATTTTAAAAACATT. Translating gives CASSDTYFKNI. The whole CDR3 is CASSDTYFKNIQYF.

Concerning this clone itself: The read falls 3 residues short of the CDR3 end, and the missing part is taken from the germline J gene. V usage is TRBV2 and J usage is TRBJ1-2, with D possibly TRBD1 on 5 matching bases. The V gene lost 4 bases and the J gene lost 1 base, with 19 bases spanning the gap. Germline V lookup: CDR1 SNHLY, CDR2 FYNNEI. The CDR3 is 17 amino acids. CDR3 residues: CASSGSLESGVNYGYTF. The CDR3 DNA, read in part, is TGTGCCAGCAGTGGCTCCTTGGAGTCGGGGGTTAACTATGGC.

Of note for this clone: Read data end 3 residues before the CDR3 end; the end is taken from the germline J gene. The gene calls are TRBV5-1 and TRBJ1-2, with 7 bases matching TRBD1. The ends lost 0 bases at V and 2 bases at J; junction bases unmatched: 7. CDR1 SGHRS and CDR2 YFSETQ come from the germline V gene. The CDR3 loop spans 16 amino acids. Here the CDR3 reads CASSLDERQGNYGYTF. CDR3 DNA (partial): TGCGCCAGCAGCTTGGATGAGCGACAGGGCAACTATGGC.

To note about this clone: The CDR3 end lies 3 residues beyond the end of the read and is filled in from the germline J gene. The chain joins TRBV20-1 to TRBJ2-3, with D perhaps being TRBD1 or TRBD2 (6 bases each). Germline V gives CDR1 DFQATT, CDR2 SNEGSKA (reference sequence). The CDR3 is made up of 14 amino acids. CDR3 residues: CSASLRGGNQPQYF. The covered CDR3 bases are TGCAGTGCTAGTCTCAGGGGAGGCAATCAGCCG.

In regard to this clone: The read ends 3 residues before the CDR3 terminus; that terminus is restored from the germline J gene. This chain joins TRBV6-1 and TRBJ2-3, with a tentative D call TRBD1 (6 bases). Trimming pared 4 bases from V and 6 bases from J, leaving 17 bases between. The CDR3 is 15 residues long. CDR1 MNHNS and CDR2 SASEGT come from the germline V gene. Here the CDR3 reads CASSGRRGGRDTQYF. The part of the CDR3 DNA that was read is TGTGCCAGCAGTGGGAGACGAGGGGGAAGGGATACG.

The CDR3 sequence is CASTEGGTYLTDTQYF. The DNA read from the CDR3 is TGCGCCAGCACCGAGGGGGGGACTTATCTCACAGATACC. The chain recombines TRBV5-1 with TRBJ2-5; possible D gene TRBD2, 7 bases. The CDR3 end lies 3 residues beyond the end of the read and is filled in from the germline J gene. The CDR3 contains 16 residues. Germline CDR1 is SGHRS and CDR2 is YFSETQ.

Note on this clone: The DNA ends 3 residues before the CDR3 does, and the rest of the CDR3 is filled in from the germline J gene. The chain joins TRBV5-1 to TRBJ1-1; D might be TRBD1 (5 bases). Trimming shortened V by 0 bases and J by 4 bases, and 10 bases separated the two germline ends. The CDR3 covers 14 residues. Germline-derived CDR1 and CDR2 are SGHRS and YFSETQ. This CDR3 is CASSLGDRTTEAFF. CDR3 DNA, as far as it was read: TGCGCCAGCAGCTTGGGAGACAGAACCACTGAA.